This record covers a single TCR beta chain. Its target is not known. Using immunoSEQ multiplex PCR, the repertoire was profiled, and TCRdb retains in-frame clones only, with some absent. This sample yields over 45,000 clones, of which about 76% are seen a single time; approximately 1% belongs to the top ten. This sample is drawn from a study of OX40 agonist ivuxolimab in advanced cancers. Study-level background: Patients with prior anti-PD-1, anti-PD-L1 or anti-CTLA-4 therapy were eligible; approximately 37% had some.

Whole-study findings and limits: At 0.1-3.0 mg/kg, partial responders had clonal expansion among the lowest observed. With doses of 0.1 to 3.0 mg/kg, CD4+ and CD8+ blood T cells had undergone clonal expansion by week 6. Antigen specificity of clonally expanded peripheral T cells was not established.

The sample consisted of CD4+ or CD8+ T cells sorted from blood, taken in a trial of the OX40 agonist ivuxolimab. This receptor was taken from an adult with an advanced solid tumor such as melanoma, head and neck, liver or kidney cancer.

The CDR3 sequence: CASSPTGTGAVDYQETQYF. DNA for the CDR3: TGCGCCAGCTCCCCTACCGGAACAGGGGCCGTGGATTACCAAGAGACCCAGTACTTC. The J gene is TRBJ2-5, the V gene TRBV5-1; 7 bases are shared with TRBD1. CDR1 and CDR2 from the germline V gene are SGHRS and YFSETQ. The CDR3 is 19 amino acids. Trimming took 7 bases from V and 0 from J; bases not matched to a gene: 21.